Presented here are 17 T cell receptor beta chains from one specimen sequenced in a study of shared clonotypes between healthy human individuals. Profiling relied on immunoSEQ multiplex PCR, and the TCRdb table lists in-frame clones only, not all of them. The sample holds about 2.1 million clones, approximately 94% seen once. Naivety among CD8 cells was defined by CD45RO negativity and positive CCR7 selection, thereby excluding terminally differentiated effector memory CD45RA+ cells. Sequencing used naive CD8+ T cells from PBMCs. Receptor source: a man between 18 and 29 years old in good health. Some clones in this sample may be carry-over from other donors' samples.

The gene calls are TRBV14 and TRBJ2-3, with D tentatively TRBD1 (6 bases). Germline lookup yields CDR1 SGHDN and CDR2 FVKESK. The ends were cut back, 0 bases at V and 6 bases at J, with 13 bases in the middle. This CDR3 is built from 15 residues. The CDR3 reads CASSQEKGVMDTQYF. DNA for the CDR3: TGTGCCAGCAGCCAAGAAAAGGGGGTGATGGATACGCAGTATTTT.

The rearrangement joins TRBV2 to TRBJ2-7; D tentatively fits TRBD1 or TRBD2 (5 bases each). This CDR3 is 16 amino acids long. CDR1 SNHLY and CDR2 FYNNEI come from the germline V gene. V dropped 6 bases and J dropped 0 bases, with 18 bases sitting between them. The CDR3 loop is CASREMGRASSYEQYF. For the CDR3, the DNA is TGTGCCAGCAGGGAAATGGGACGGGCGAGCTCCTACGAGCAGTACTTC. Supplemented by reference TRBV2 and TRBJ2-7, the full variable domain reads EPEVTQTPSHQVTQMGQEVILRCVPISNHLYFYWYRQILGQKVEFLVSFYNNEISEKSEIFDDQFSVERPDGSNFTLKIRSTKLEDSAMYFCASREMGRASSYEQYFGPGTRLTVT.

Comment on this clone: At the DNA level, this CDR3 is encoded by other sequences in the same sample as well. The V call is TRBV4-1, the J call TRBJ2-3; D gene unclear. This CDR3 contains 14 residues. Deletions cut 0 bases from V and 6 bases from J, with 10 bases between. The germline V gene has CDR1 MGHRA and CDR2 YSYEKL. CDR3 nucleotide sequence: TGCGCCAGCAGCCAAGATCGGCGCCCGGATACGCAGTATTTT. Translating it yields CASSQDRRPDTQYF.

This clone was seen once. The chain recombines TRBV11-2 with TRBJ2-1; 7 bases match TRBD2. The germline V gene has CDR1 SGHAT and CDR2 FQNNGV. The CDR3 spans 14 residues. The V segment lost 3 bases and the J segment 5 bases; nucleotides outside the gene matches: 4. CDR3 protein: CASSFASGNNEQFF. The CDR3, as DNA: TGTGCCAGCAGCTTTGCTAGCGGCAACAATGAGCAGTTCTTC.

In DNA form, the CDR3 reads TGTGCCAGCAGCGTAGGCACCTTACTCCAAGAGACCCAGTACTTC. Translation gives CASSVGTLLQETQYF. This chain uses TRBV9 with TRBJ2-5, with D unclear. V lost 0 bases to trimming and J lost 1 base, with 10 bases between them. The CDR3 is 15 residues long. Germline V gene data show CDR1 as SGDLS and CDR2 as YYNGEE.

In DNA, the CDR3 is TGCGCCAGCAGCTGGACAGCGGAACGGCCAGATACGCAGTATTTT. This gives the protein CASSWTAERPDTQYF. The chain joins TRBV4-3 to TRBJ2-3, with D possibly being TRBD1 (6 bases). The CDR3 consists of 15 residues. Trimming removed 5 bases from V and 4 bases from J, with 16 bases in between. The germline V gene has CDR1 LGHNA and CDR2 YSLEER.

The chain is built from TRBV2 and TRBJ1-2, with a weak D call TRBD1 (6 bases). Germline CDR1 SNHLY, CDR2 FYNNEI. The CDR3 length is 13 residues. Deletions cut 7 bases from V and 8 bases from J, with 17 bases between. This CDR3 is CASTDRQFRGYTF. CDR3 coding DNA: TGTGCCAGCACAGACAGGCAGTTCAGAGGCTACACCTTC.

With regard to this clone: Other DNA sequences within the sample encode an identical CDR3. The chain couples TRBV6-1 to TRBJ2-7; perhaps TRBD1 as D (5 bases). Germline V CDR1 and CDR2: MNHNS, SASEGT. This CDR3 comprises 13 residues. Trimming cost V 3 bases and J 2 bases, with 8 bases left between them. The CDR3 DNA reads TGTGCCAGCAGTGATCCAGGGCCCTACGAGCAGTACTTC. It specifies CASSDPGPYEQYF.

The chain combines TRBV29-1 with TRBJ1-3, with D hard to call. From germline, CDR1 is SQVTM and CDR2 ANQGSEA. This CDR3 region has 11 residues. The V end lost 7 bases, the J end lost 11 bases, and 15 bases lay between the germline ends. The CDR3 DNA reads as TGCAGCGCCATAAACCGGGCCGCCATATATTTT. Translated: CSAINRAAIYF.

The J gene is TRBJ2-7, the V gene TRBV28, with 8 bases matching TRBD1. The V and J ends lost 5 bases and 7 bases, in that order; junction bases with no gene match: 16. The CDR3 spans 16 residues. Germline V CDR1 and CDR2: MDHEN, SYDVKM. The DNA for the CDR3 is TGTGCCAGCAGTCCTACAATCCGGGACAGGCTTACGGAGCAGTACTTC. It is translated as CASSPTIRDRLTEQYF.

This chain connects TRBV18 to TRBJ2-5; 15 bases fit TRBD2. V lost 0 bases to trimming and J lost 5 bases; unmatched junction nucleotides: 10. Looked up from germline, CDR1 is KGHSH and CDR2 is LQKENI. CDR3 length: 19 amino acids. In DNA form, the CDR3 reads TGTGCCAGCTCACCACCAAGAGGACTAGCGGGAGGGCCCTCTGAGACCCAGTACTTC. Translated, it gives CASSPPRGLAGGPSETQYF.

This chain joins TRBV12-2 and TRBJ2-1; the table calls TRBD1, which could not be checked here. TRBV12-2 is designated a pseudogene. This CDR3 contains 18 residues. The CDR3 sequence is CASRSRNHRVDSYNEQFF. The CDR3 DNA reads TGTGCAAGTCGCTCACGGAACCACAGGGTTGACTCCTACAATGAGCAGTTCTTC.

As concerns this clone: The sample carries other DNA sequences with the same CDR3. The chain recombines TRBV6-1 with TRBJ2-7, with TRBD2 matching 7 bases. CDR3 size: 15 residues. The V and J ends lost 1 base and 2 bases, in that order; junction bases with no gene match: 5. The germline CDR1 and CDR2 sequences are MNHNS and SASEGT. CDR3: CASSEGASGTYEQYF. The DNA of the CDR3 is TGTGCCAGCAGTGAAGGAGCTAGCGGAACCTACGAGCAGTACTTC.

This clone has a single count. This chain connects TRBV18 to TRBJ2-7; TRBD2 matches at 10 bases. The trim removed 3 bases at V and 0 bases at J, leaving 2 bases unmatched. The CDR3 totals 15 residues. In germline, CDR1 is KGHSH, CDR2 LQKENI. CDR3: CASSPERGGSYEQYF. The DNA of the CDR3 is TGTGCCAGCTCACCTGAGCGGGGGGGCTCCTACGAGCAGTACTTC.

Regarding this clone: Different DNA sequences within this sample yield the same CDR3. The rearrangement links TRBV9 to TRBJ1-1; D gene uncertain. From germline, CDR1 is SGDLS and CDR2 YYNGEE. There are 14 residues in the CDR3. V lost 0 bases and J lost 0, with 6 bases in between. CDR3 coding DNA: TGTGCCAGCAGCGTAGGCCAGTTGAACACTGAAGCTTTCTTT. Residues: CASSVGQLNTEAFF. The variable domain in full, with the rest retrieved from reference TRBV9 and TRBJ1-1, is DSGVTQTPKHLITATGQRVTLRCSPRSGDLSVYWYQQSLDQGLQFLIQYYNGEERAKGNILERFSAQQFPDLHSELNLSSLELGDSALYFCASSVGQLNTEAFFGQGTRLTVV.

CDR3 protein: CASSFRVAGEGYNEQFF. Here the CDR3 DNA reads TGTGCCAGCAGTTTTAGGGTAGCGGGAGAGGGTTACAATGAGCAGTTCTTC. The J gene is TRBJ2-1, the V gene TRBV28; 9 nucleotides agree with TRBD2. The V gene's germline CDR1 is MDHEN and CDR2 SYDVKM. J lost 4 bases, V lost 3 bases, and 10 bases had no gene match. The length of the CDR3 is 17 residues.

The chain employs TRBV5-4 and TRBJ1-1; D ambiguous. CDR3 length: 13 residues. V was clipped by 2 bases and J by 5 bases, with 10 bases between them. Germline V CDR1 and CDR2: SGHNT, YYREEE (reference sequence). In DNA form, the CDR3 reads TGTGCCAGCAGCTTAAGGACTGCTACTGAAGCTTTCTTT. Translating gives CASSLRTATEAFF.